This TCR beta chain emerged from a study of T-cell memory formation after mild COVID-19. Study findings and constraints: The appearance of some responding clones in pre-infection memory suggested that cross-reactive memory joined.

Points on this clonotype: What it binds is unknown.

V lost 6 bases and J lost 7; bases outside the gene matches: 3. The CDR3 sequence is 12 residues long. Germline V gives CDR1 MNHNS, CDR2 SASEGT. In TCRdb, the 5' RACE reads were re-called with MiXCR into one record per CDR3 protein. The table has roughly 550,000 distinct CDR3 sequences, roughly 21% seen once. V and J are TRBV6-1 and TRBJ2-1; 7 bases are shared with TRBD2. Sequenced: PBMCs or a T cell subset sorted from them (not recorded which). This receptor was obtained from an adult woman who had mild COVID-19 (a few samples of this study predate the infection). Cell type and time point are not known. The CDR3: CASRRGDNEQFF. The CDR3 DNA sequence: TGTGCCAGCAGACGGGGGGATAATGAGCAGTTCTTC.